This note documents a single T cell receptor (beta chain) sequence. The data originate from a study of blood T cell repertoires in COVID-19. Study at large: Nucleic acid was either cDNA or gDNA, and it came from T cells, B-cell-depleted T cells, or PBMCs.

Data came from immunoSEQ multiplex PCR; TCRdb stores just in-frame clones and leaves some out. In the table there are roughly 45,000 clones, roughly 84% of which are singletons. The CDR3 covers 16 residues. V gave up 4 bases and J gave up 7 bases; unmatched junction bases: 14. CDR1 and CDR2 (germline): LGHDT, YNNKEL (reference sequence). The TCR comes from a man aged 50-60 years with active COVID-19. The chain employs TRBV3-1 (or the pseudogene TRBV3-2) and TRBJ2-7; 9 nucleotides align to TRBD2. Input material: peripheral blood. The CDR3 reads CASSLRSSGGTMEQYF. The CDR3, as DNA: TGTGCCAGCAGCCTTCGGTCAAGCGGGGGGACCATGGAGCAGTACTTC.